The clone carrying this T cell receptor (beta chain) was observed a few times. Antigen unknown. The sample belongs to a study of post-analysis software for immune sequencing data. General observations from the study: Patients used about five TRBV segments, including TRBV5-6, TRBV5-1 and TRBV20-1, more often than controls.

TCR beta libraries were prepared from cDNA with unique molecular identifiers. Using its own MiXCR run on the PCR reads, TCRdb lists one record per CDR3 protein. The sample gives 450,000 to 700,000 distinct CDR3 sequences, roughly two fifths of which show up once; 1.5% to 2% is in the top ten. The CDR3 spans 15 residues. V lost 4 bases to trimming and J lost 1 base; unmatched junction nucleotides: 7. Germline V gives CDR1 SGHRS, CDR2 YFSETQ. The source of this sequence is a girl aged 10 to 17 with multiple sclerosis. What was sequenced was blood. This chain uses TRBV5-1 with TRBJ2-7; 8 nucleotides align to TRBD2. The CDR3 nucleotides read TGCGCCAGCAGCGCCAAGCGGGAGCGATCCTACGAGCAGTACTTC. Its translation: CASSAKRERSYEQYF. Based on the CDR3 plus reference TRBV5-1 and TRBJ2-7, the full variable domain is KAGVTQTPRYLIKTRGQQVTLSCSPISGHRSVSWYQQTPGQGLQFLFEYFSETQRNKGNFPGRFSGRQFSNSRSEMNVSTLELGDSALYLCASSAKRERSYEQYFGPGTRLTVT.